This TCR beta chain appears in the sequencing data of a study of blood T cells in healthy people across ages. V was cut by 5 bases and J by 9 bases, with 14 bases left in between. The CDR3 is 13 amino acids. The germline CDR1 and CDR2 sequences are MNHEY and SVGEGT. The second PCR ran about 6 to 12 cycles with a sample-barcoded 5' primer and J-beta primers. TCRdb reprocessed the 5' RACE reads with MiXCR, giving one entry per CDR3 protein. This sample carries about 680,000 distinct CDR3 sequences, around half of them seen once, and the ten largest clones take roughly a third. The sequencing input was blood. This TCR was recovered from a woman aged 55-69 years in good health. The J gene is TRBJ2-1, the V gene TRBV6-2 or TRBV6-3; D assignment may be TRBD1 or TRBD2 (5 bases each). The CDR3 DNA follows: TGTGCCAGCAGTGACCCTAGGGACGGTGAGCAGTTCTTC. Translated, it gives CASSDPRDGEQFF.